This T cell receptor (beta chain) was documented in a study of beta chain features in type 1 diabetes. Germline CDR1 and CDR2: SQVTM and ANQGSEA. There are 14 residues in the CDR3. Germline trimming cut 5 bases from V and 4 bases from J; bases unmatched to any gene: 9. Sequencing targeted expressed TCRB transcripts, as all isolated RNA had been reverse transcribed. Repertoires were generated with immunoSEQ multiplex PCR, while TCRdb's copy carries only in-frame clones and drops some. This table holds about 340,000 clones, less than 10% found once. This rearrangement joins TRBV29-1 to TRBJ1-1; 8 bases match TRBD1. The clonotype was recovered from a woman in her late teens or twenties in good health. The sequenced sample consisted of central memory CD4+ T cells from blood. The CDR3 coding sequence is TGCAGCGTTACTGGACAGGGTTTGGGCACTGAAGCTTTCTTT. It specifies CSVTGQGLGTEAFF. The full variable domain, rest sourced from reference TRBV29-1 and TRBJ1-1, is SAVISQKPSRDICQRGTSLTIQCQVDSQVTMMFWYRQQPGQSLTLIATANQGSEATYESGFVIDKFPISRPNLTFSTLTVSNMSPEDSSIYLCSVTGQGLGTEAFFGQGTRLTVV.